This entry concerns a single TCR beta chain. As yet, its antigen is unknown. This sample is drawn from a study of CD8+ T cells in alopecia areata. Study-level information: Tofacitinib was taken orally by treated patients, and the dose was 5 to 10 mg twice daily. Broader study findings: Lesional scalp, notably in alopecia totalis/universalis, had clonality above that of normal scalp. Shared TCR sequences were less clear between patients than in mice, possibly partly from HLA diversity.

RNA extraction and reverse transcription yielded cDNA as sequencing template. The assay was immunoSEQ multiplex PCR, and TCRdb's table has in-frame clones only and misses some. The table has fewer than 250,000 clones, 50% to 70% seen once. Treatment reported: oral pan-JAK inhibitor, 5-10 mg twice daily. In alopecia areata patients, both lesional scalp punch biopsies and peripheral blood were collected. The sequenced sample was CD4+ T cells sorted from blood, obtained between weeks 49 and 50, from a patient treated with tofacitinib. This receptor was obtained from a human donor with alopecia areata.

CDR3 bases: TGTGCCAGCAGCCAGACAGGGTGGGGTACCGGGGAGCTGTTTTTT. Translated, it gives CASSQTGWGTGELFF. The chain employs TRBV11-2 and TRBJ2-2; TRBD1 matches 7 bases. Germline V lookup: CDR1 SGHAT, CDR2 FQNNGV. The CDR3 runs to 15 residues. Germline trimming cut 5 bases from V and 5 bases from J; bases unmatched to any gene: 8. Combining the CDR3 with reference TRBV11-2 and TRBJ2-2 gives the whole variable domain EAGVAQSPRYKIIEKRQSVAFWCNPISGHATLYWYQQILGQGPKLLIQFQNNGVVDDSQLPKDRFSAERLKGVDSTLKIQPAKLEDSAVYLCASSQTGWGTGELFFGEGSRLTVL.